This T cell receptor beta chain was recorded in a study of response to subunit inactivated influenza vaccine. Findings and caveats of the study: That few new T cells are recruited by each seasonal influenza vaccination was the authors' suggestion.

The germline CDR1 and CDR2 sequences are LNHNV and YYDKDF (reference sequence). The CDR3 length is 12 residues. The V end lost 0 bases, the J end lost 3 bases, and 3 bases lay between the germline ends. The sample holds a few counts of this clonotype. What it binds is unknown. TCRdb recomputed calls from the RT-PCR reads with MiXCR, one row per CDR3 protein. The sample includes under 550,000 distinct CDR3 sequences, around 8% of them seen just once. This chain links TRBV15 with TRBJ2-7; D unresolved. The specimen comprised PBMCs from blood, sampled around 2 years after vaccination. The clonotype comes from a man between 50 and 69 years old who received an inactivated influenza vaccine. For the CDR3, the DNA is TGTGCCACCAGCAGAGATAACTACGAGCAGTACTTC. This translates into CATSRDNYEQYF. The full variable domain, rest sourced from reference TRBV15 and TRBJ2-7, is DAMVIQNPRYQVTQFGKPVTLSCSQTLNHNVMYWYQQKSSQAPKLLFHYYDKDFNNEADTPDNFQSRRPNTSFCFLDIRSPGLGDTAMYLCATSRDNYEQYFGPGTRLTVT.